This T cell receptor beta chain was recorded in a study of cytomegalovirus exposure and HLA in healthy donors. Regarding the study as a whole: Donor immune exposure was known only as CMV serostatus. In a later analysis, TCR beta V- and J-gene trimming showed a link to a missense DCLRE1C variant.

A multiplex PCR was run with 60 Vbeta primers and 13 Jbeta primers. Assay: immunoSEQ multiplex PCR; the TCRdb copy retains only in-frame clones and omits some. The sample has 150,000 to 200,000 clones, about 85% seen once. In germline, CDR1 is SQVTM, CDR2 ANQGSEA. Trimming took 1 base from V and 0 from J, leaving 3 bases between them. This CDR3 has 12 amino acids. Comment on this clone: The target antigen is unknown.

Material: PBMCs. This receptor was obtained from a man aged 18-30 years in good health and CMV-seronegative. J is TRBJ1-2 and V is TRBV29-1; no reliable D call. This CDR3 is CSVEVANYGYTF. CDR3 DNA sequence: TGCAGCGTTGAAGTAGCTAACTATGGCTACACCTTC.